This TCR beta chain was identified during a study of cytomegalovirus exposure and HLA in healthy donors. Notes on the study in general: There were three CMV-associated chains whose specificity for CMV antigens was confirmed in vitro. Later on, an analysis showed TCR association rates differing by HLA locus, with DRB1 the most and HLA-C the fewest. At a 0.05 false discovery rate, a later analysis found 18,000 or so TCR beta sequences to be associated with HLA alleles.

It was with 60 Vbeta and 13 Jbeta primers that the PCR ran. The method was immunoSEQ multiplex PCR; TCRdb's version includes in-frame clones alone and lacks a portion of them. The sample records approximately 190,000 clones, around 75% being singletons. The V and J ends lost 6 bases and 3 bases, in that order; junction bases with no gene match: 17. CDR1 is MGHDK, CDR2 SYGVNS, per germline. There are 18 residues in the CDR3. Regarding donors, all were healthy bone marrow donors. In regard to this clone: Antigen: not known.

This clonotype was sampled from a woman in her twenties or thirties in good health and CMV-seronegative. J is TRBJ2-5 and V is TRBV25-1; 9 bases are a match to TRBD2. The source material was PBMCs. The CDR3 nucleotides read TGTGCCAGCAGCCGACGTAGTCTAGCGGGGAGGACGAAAGAGACCCAGTACTTC. As protein: CASSRRSLAGRTKETQYF.